Listed here are 25 T cell receptor beta chains from one sample, sequenced in a study of OX40 agonist ivuxolimab in advanced cancers. Libraries were prepared by immunoSEQ multiplex PCR; TCRdb keeps only in-frame clonotypes and omits some of them. The repertoire has about 36,000 clones, about 70% of them found once; the top ten carry about a fifth. The material sequenced was CD4+ or CD8+ T cells sorted from blood, taken in a trial of the OX40 agonist ivuxolimab. The receptors here all came from an adult with an advanced solid tumor such as melanoma, head and neck, liver or kidney cancer.

V is TRBV10-2 and J is TRBJ1-2; 7 nucleotides align to TRBD1. V shed 8 bases, J shed 4 bases, and the junction held 4 bases outside the gene matches. Germline CDR1 is WSHSY and CDR2 is SAAADI. The CDR3 has 12 residues. The DNA of the CDR3 is TGCGCCAGCCTCCGGGACAGCTATGGCTACACCTTC. Translation: CASLRDSYGYTF.

The gene calls are TRBV30 and TRBJ1-4; possible D gene TRBD1, 5 bases. The CDR3 is 17 residues long. V lost 0 bases, J lost 2 bases, and 16 bases lay in between. CDR1 is GTSNPN and CDR2 is SVGIG in the germline V gene (reference sequence). The CDR3 DNA reads TGTGCCTGGAGTGTGGGGCTGATTATTGTCACTAATGAAAAACTGTTTTTT. Translating it yields CAWSVGLIIVTNEKLFF.

The gene calls are TRBV7-2 and TRBJ1-1; maybe TRBD1 (5 bases). In germline, CDR1 is SGHTA, CDR2 FQGNSA. V was pared by 7 bases and J by 10 bases, with 19 bases between. This CDR3 is 13 amino acids long. CDR3 in amino acids: CASTADFMGRAFF. Written as DNA, the CDR3 is TGTGCCAGCACCGCAGATTTCATGGGACGAGCTTTCTTT. Full variable domain (rest looked up from reference TRBV7-2 and TRBJ1-1): GAGVSQSPSNKVTEKGKDVELRCDPISGHTALYWYRQSLGQGLEFLIYFQGNSAPDKSGLPSDRFSAERTGGSVSTLTIQRTQQEDSAVYLCASTADFMGRAFFGQGTRLTVV.

V gene TRBV11-2 combines with J gene TRBJ2-3; D gene uncertain. This CDR3 region has 13 residues. Germline V gives CDR1 SGHAT, CDR2 FQNNGV. Trimming removed 0 bases at V and 7 bases at J, with 8 bases between. The CDR3 sequence: CASSLDRANTQYF. The CDR3 coding sequence is TGTGCCAGCAGCTTAGATCGGGCTAATACGCAGTATTTT.

The rearrangement links TRBV10-2 to TRBJ1-1, with D perhaps TRBD1 (5 bases). The germline V gene has CDR1 WSHSY and CDR2 SAAADI. The CDR3 is made up of 13 amino acids. V gave up 11 bases and J gave up 1 base, with 14 bases separating them. The CDR3 sequence: CARGDGWNTEAFF. The CDR3, as DNA: TGCGCCCGCGGGGACGGATGGAACACTGAAGCTTTCTTT.

This sequence joins TRBV4-1 and TRBJ1-1, with a possible D match to TRBD1 (5 bases). CDR1 and CDR2 from the germline V gene are MGHRA and YSYEKL. This CDR3 contains 13 residues. V lost 11 bases, J lost 4 bases, and 17 bases lay in between. This chain's CDR3 is CAGSGGLGTEAFF. The DNA for the CDR3 is TGCGCCGGCTCCGGGGGGTTAGGCACTGAAGCTTTCTTT.

Only a few counts were recorded for this clone. The chain employs TRBV7-2 and TRBJ2-7, with D perhaps matching TRBD2 (6 bases). Between the trimmed V and J ends, which lost 5 bases and 2 bases, there was a span of 13 bases. Germline V gene data show CDR1 as SGHTA and CDR2 as FQGNSA. CDR3 length: 14 amino acids. DNA for the CDR3: TGTGCCAGCAGCCCCTACGGGAGTGCCTACGAGCAGTACGTC. Translation gives CASSPYGSAYEQYV.

The V and J genes are TRBV19 and TRBJ1-6, with D perhaps matching TRBD1 (6 bases). Trimming shortened V by 3 bases and J by 8 bases, and 20 bases separated the two germline ends. CDR3 length: 17 amino acids. Germline V lookup: CDR1 LNHDA, CDR2 SQIVND (reference sequence). The CDR3 sequence is CASSIPLTPTGYSPLHF. Here the CDR3 DNA reads TGTGCCAGTAGTATCCCACTAACGCCGACAGGATATTCACCCCTCCACTTT.

The chain has TRBV2 and TRBJ1-2; D is perhaps TRBD1 (5 bases). The ends were cut back, 7 bases at V and 8 bases at J, with 17 bases in the middle. This CDR3 is 13 amino acids long. Germline V gene lookup returns CDR1 SNHLY and CDR2 FYNNEI. DNA for the CDR3: TGTGCCAGCACAATCCTCGGGGGAAAAGGCTACACCTTC. Translated, it gives CASTILGGKGYTF.

A single count supports this clone. The V gene is TRBV6-5, the J gene TRBJ1-3; unclear D gene. This CDR3 comprises 13 residues. V was clipped by 5 bases and J by 2 bases, with 7 bases between them. Germline V lookup: CDR1 MNHEY, CDR2 SVGAGI. The CDR3: CASSTPAGNTIYF. For the CDR3, the DNA is TGTGCCAGCAGTACTCCAGCTGGAAACACCATATATTTT.

The CDR3 reads CASSSRGRSGTEAFF. The CDR3 DNA reads TGTGCCAGCAGTTCTAGGGGGCGATCCGGGACTGAAGCTTTCTTT. The chain couples TRBV7-2 to TRBJ1-1, with 7 positions matching TRBD1. The CDR3 covers 15 residues. The germline CDR1 and CDR2 sequences are SGHTA and FQGNSA. Trimming removed 6 bases from V and 5 bases from J; junction bases left unmatched: 12. The variable domain in full, with the rest retrieved from reference TRBV7-2 and TRBJ1-1, is GAGVSQSPSNKVTEKGKDVELRCDPISGHTALYWYRQSLGQGLEFLIYFQGNSAPDKSGLPSDRFSAERTGGSVSTLTIQRTQQEDSAVYLCASSSRGRSGTEAFFGQGTRLTVV.

V gene TRBV4-1 combines with J gene TRBJ1-1, with 8 bases lining up with TRBD1. The germline V gene has CDR1 MGHRA and CDR2 YSYEKL. V shed 1 base, J shed 11 bases, and the junction held 6 bases outside the gene matches. The CDR3 consists of 13 residues. The chain's CDR3 is CASSQGDRLWAFF. The CDR3 DNA reads TGCGCCAGCAGCCAAGGGGACAGGTTATGGGCTTTCTTT.

The V call is TRBV4-2, the J call TRBJ1-1, with D perhaps matching TRBD1 (6 bases). Trimming cost V 4 bases and J 6 bases, with 12 bases left between them. Germline loops: CDR1 LGHNA, CDR2 YNFKEQ. The CDR3 loop spans 13 amino acids. CDR3 region: CASSLGQTSEAFF. In nucleotides, the CDR3 is TGTGCCAGCAGCCTAGGACAGACCTCTGAAGCTTTCTTT.

This sequence joins TRBV9 and TRBJ2-1, with TRBD1 matching 7 bases. The J segment lost 2 bases and the V segment lost 0 bases, leaving 2 bases of the junction unmatched. The germline CDR1 and CDR2 sequences are SGDLS and YYNGEE. The CDR3 spans 15 residues. DNA of the CDR3: TGTGCCAGCAGCGTAGTAGGGACAGCCTACAATGAGCAGTTCTTC. Translating it yields CASSVVGTAYNEQFF.

This clone was observed a few times. The chain has TRBV7-6 and TRBJ1-1, with 9 bases that match TRBD1. V trimming: 5 bases; J trimming: 2 bases; junction bases outside the gene matches: 6. Germline lookup yields CDR1 SGHVS and CDR2 FNYEAQ. The CDR3 is 15 residues long. In DNA form, the CDR3 reads TGTGCCAGCAGCCCCTCGACAGGGGGTAACACTGAAGCTTTCTTT. Its protein is CASSPSTGGNTEAFF.

The chain links TRBV21-1 to TRBJ1-2. TRBV21-1 is assigned pseudogene status. The CDR3 loop spans 16 amino acids. The CDR3: CASSKVRKREKDGYTF. The CDR3 bases are TGTGCCAGCAGCAAAGTCCGGAAACGGGAAAAGGATGGCTACACCTTC.

The chain has TRBV6-6 and TRBJ2-2; D gene uncertain. CDR1 is MNHNY and CDR2 is SVGAGI in the germline V gene (reference sequence). Trimming shortened V by 10 bases and J by 5 bases, and 5 bases separated the two germline ends. The CDR3 has 10 residues. The DNA for the CDR3 is TGTGCCACCGGGACCGGGGAGCTGTTTTTT. Its translation: CATGTGELFF.

The chain recombines TRBV11-3 with TRBJ1-1; 10 nucleotides match TRBD1. The CDR3 consists of 13 residues. Germline loops: CDR1 SGHNT, CDR2 YENEEA. V lost 4 bases and J lost 11; bases outside the gene matches: 7. The CDR3: CASSSRTGGDAFF. CDR3 nucleotide sequence: TGTGCCAGCAGCTCGAGGACAGGGGGGGATGCTTTCTTT.

This clone was seen only a few times. V gene TRBV10-1 combines with J gene TRBJ1-5; D uncertain. Per the germline V gene, CDR1 is WNHNN and CDR2 is SYGVQD (reference sequence). V dropped 4 bases and J dropped 6 bases, with 10 bases sitting between them. This CDR3 contains 13 residues. The CDR3 bases are TGCGCCAGCAGTGCGGGCGCGGGTCAGCCCCAGCATTTT. Translation gives CASSAGAGQPQHF.

This rearrangement joins TRBV5-4 to TRBJ2-3, with 8 bases matching TRBD2. The germline V gene encodes CDR1 SGHNT and CDR2 YYREEE (reference sequence). This CDR3 is 14 amino acids long. The J segment lost 3 bases and the V segment lost 9 bases, leaving 9 bases of the junction unmatched. The CDR3 loop reads CATQSSGQTDTQYF. The CDR3 region has the DNA TGTGCCACCCAGTCTAGCGGGCAGACAGATACGCAGTATTTT.

J is TRBJ1-2 and V is TRBV2, with 8 bases fitting TRBD1. The CDR3 runs 16 residues. Trimming removed 3 bases from V and 8 bases from J; junction bases left unmatched: 14. Germline V gene sequence: CDR1 SNHLY, CDR2 FYNNEI. The CDR3 region is CASSDQGAHRQRGYTF. The CDR3 DNA reads TGTGCCAGCAGTGATCAGGGGGCTCACCGCCAGCGCGGCTACACCTTC.

This clone appeared a few times. The chain has TRBV6-6 and TRBJ2-2, with 7 nucleotides matching TRBD1. The CDR3 runs 14 residues. The germline V gene encodes CDR1 MNHNY and CDR2 SVGAGI (reference sequence). J was trimmed by 1 base and V by 5 bases; bases with no gene match: 1. The CDR3 coding sequence is TGTGCCAGCAGTAACAGGGGGAACACCGGGGAGCTGTTTTTT. Protein product: CASSNRGNTGELFF.

The rearrangement uses TRBV5-5 and TRBJ2-7; D possibly corresponds to TRBD1 (6 bases). Germline values: CDR1 SGHKS, CDR2 YYEKEE (reference sequence). The germline V and J ends were trimmed by 4 bases and 0 bases, with 17 bases remaining between them. The CDR3 loop spans 16 amino acids. The CDR3 loop is CASSQDPAQGSYEQYF. The CDR3 DNA is TGTGCCAGCAGCCAAGACCCGGCACAGGGCTCCTACGAGCAGTACTTC.

The chain recombines TRBV5-6 with TRBJ1-1, with D unclear. CDR3 size: 17 residues. With 5 bases removed from V and 0 bases from J, the gap between germline ends came to 20 bases. Germline V gene sequence: CDR1 SGHDT, CDR2 YYEEEE. The CDR3 region is CASSSVGRLLMNTEAFF. In DNA, the CDR3 is TGTGCCAGCAGTTCCGTCGGGAGACTCTTAATGAACACTGAAGCTTTCTTT.

The V call is TRBV10-3, the J call TRBJ1-1; no reliable D call. This CDR3 spans 13 amino acids. Germline V gene lookup returns CDR1 ENHRY and CDR2 SYGVKD. The V end was cut by 7 bases, the J end by 3 bases, with 12 bases between. The CDR3 DNA sequence: TGTGCCATCACCCCTTCATGGGACACTGAAGCTTTCTTT. It is translated as CAITPSWDTEAFF.